Listed here are 13 T cell receptor beta chains from one sample, sequenced in a study of cytomegalovirus exposure and HLA in healthy donors. With 60 Vbeta and 13 Jbeta primers, the PCR was carried out. Using immunoSEQ multiplex PCR, the repertoire was profiled, and TCRdb retains in-frame clones only, with some absent. The sample has approximately 150,000 clones; 72% are singletons. Specimen: PBMCs. Receptors were obtained from a man between 40 and 49 years old in good health and CMV-seronegative.

This chain connects TRBV29-1 to TRBJ2-2; D unresolved. Trimming took off 4 bases at V and 5 bases at J, with 14 bases between the two ends. Germline V gene sequence: CDR1 SQVTM, CDR2 ANQGSEA. This CDR3 is 14 amino acids long. CDR3 sequence (DNA): TGCAGCGTTGGCCCCGGATGGCGGACCGGGGAGCTGTTTTTT. It is translated as CSVGPGWRTGELFF.

The chain carries TRBV7-9 and TRBJ1-1, with D hard to call. Trimming cost V 3 bases and J 6 bases, with 8 bases left between them. The CDR3 sequence is 12 residues long. Germline V lookup: CDR1 SEHNR, CDR2 FQNEAQ (reference sequence). The CDR3 nucleotides read TGTGCCAGCAGCTTGGTGGGCGCTGAAGCTTTCTTT. As protein: CASSLVGAEAFF.

This rearrangement joins TRBV30 to TRBJ2-1; D is undetermined. Germline V gene lookup returns CDR1 GTSNPN and CDR2 SVGIG (reference sequence). The CDR3 covers 15 residues. Trimming shortened V by 4 bases and J by 2 bases, and 15 bases separated the two germline ends. The CDR3 protein is CAWTCPRVPYNEQFF. DNA for the CDR3: TGTGCCTGGACTTGCCCGCGAGTACCCTACAATGAGCAGTTCTTC.

V and J are TRBV7-9 and TRBJ1-2; D not certain. V was shortened by 4 bases and J by 4 bases, with 13 bases between the two germline ends. Germline assignment: CDR1 SEHNR and CDR2 FQNEAQ (reference sequence). The CDR3 is 14 residues long. The CDR3 coding sequence is TGTGCCAGCAGCTCAAATCAGGAGGGCTATGGCTACACCTTC. Translation gives CASSSNQEGYGYTF.

The gene calls are TRBV7-6 and TRBJ2-7, with D uncertain. Germline V lookup: CDR1 SGHVS, CDR2 FNYEAQ. Trimming removed 5 bases at V and 3 bases at J, with 14 bases between. The CDR3 extends over 14 amino acids. As DNA, the CDR3 is TGTGCCAGCAGCCCAAGTTGGCCCCTCTACGAGCAGTACTTC. This codes for CASSPSWPLYEQYF.

This clone was observed a handful of times. The chain combines TRBV5-1 with TRBJ1-5; possible D gene TRBD1, 6 bases. This CDR3 is built from 15 residues. Trimming removed 3 bases from V and 1 base from J, with 11 bases in between. The germline V gene encodes CDR1 SGHRS and CDR2 YFSETQ. DNA of the CDR3: TGCGCCAGCAGCTCTACAGGGTTGAGCAATCAGCCCCAGCATTTT. As protein: CASSSTGLSNQPQHF.

V and J are TRBV19 and TRBJ1-5; D is uncertain. Trimming took off 4 bases at V and 5 bases at J, with 15 bases between the two ends. Germline CDR1 reads LNHDA; CDR2 reads SQIVND (reference sequence). The CDR3 totals 15 residues. CDR3 DNA sequence: TGTGCCAGTAGTAAAGGACCGCGGGGTCATCAGCCCCAGCATTTT. Protein product: CASSKGPRGHQPQHF.

This clone was counted a few times. The V and J genes are TRBV13 and TRBJ2-3; 14 nucleotides agree with TRBD2. The CDR3 loop spans 16 amino acids. J lost 8 bases, V lost 5 bases, and 9 bases had no gene match. Germline V lookup: CDR1 PRHDT, CDR2 FYEKMQ (reference sequence). This CDR3 is CASSQPGLAGASTQYF. The CDR3 DNA reads as TGTGCCAGCAGCCAACCGGGACTAGCGGGAGCCAGTACGCAGTATTTT.

V is TRBV5-1 and J is TRBJ2-1, with 11 bases lining up with TRBD2. V trimming: 4 bases; J trimming: 4 bases; junction bases outside the gene matches: 7. Germline CDR1 SGHRS, CDR2 YFSETQ. The CDR3 consists of 16 residues. DNA of the CDR3: TGCGCCAGCAGCCCGAAGACTAGCGGGACTTACAATGAGCAGTTCTTC. Its protein product is CASSPKTSGTYNEQFF. The whole variable domain, remainder taken from reference TRBV5-1 and TRBJ2-1, is KAGVTQTPRYLIKTRGQQVTLSCSPISGHRSVSWYQQTPGQGLQFLFEYFSETQRNKGNFPGRFSGRQFSNSRSEMNVSTLELGDSALYLCASSPKTSGTYNEQFFGPGTRLTVL.

In this sample, this clone turned up a few times. V is TRBV7-2 and J is TRBJ1-1, with TRBD1 as a possible D gene (6 bases). Germline loops: CDR1 SGHTA, CDR2 FQGNSA. The CDR3 is 15 amino acids. V dropped 7 bases and J dropped 3 bases, with 18 bases sitting between them. CDR3 DNA sequence: TGTGCCAGCACATTGGCGGGGGCAGGGTACACTGAAGCTTTCTTT. Its translation is CASTLAGAGYTEAFF. The full variable domain, in which reference TRBV7-2 and TRBJ1-1 provide the parts outside the CDR3, is GAGVSQSPSNKVTEKGKDVELRCDPISGHTALYWYRQSLGQGLEFLIYFQGNSAPDKSGLPSDRFSAERTGGSVSTLTIQRTQQEDSAVYLCASTLAGAGYTEAFFGQGTRLTVV.

V usage is TRBV5-4 and J usage is TRBJ2-7; D gene ambiguous. CDR1 and CDR2 from the germline V gene are SGHNT and YYREEE (reference sequence). Deletions cut 3 bases from V and 2 bases from J, with 6 bases between. There are 12 residues in the CDR3. Here the CDR3 DNA reads TGTGCCAGCAGCTCCCCTCCCTACGAGCAGTACTTC. It encodes CASSSPPYEQYF.

This clone was counted a few times. This rearrangement joins TRBV29-1 to TRBJ1-2; D is uncertain. The CDR3 is 11 residues long. Germline values: CDR1 SQVTM, CDR2 ANQGSEA. V was clipped by 4 bases and J by 8 bases, with 11 bases between them. The chain's CDR3 is CSVGGGQGYTF. DNA of the CDR3: TGCAGCGTTGGGGGAGGCCAGGGCTACACCTTC.

This clone was counted between two and nine times. The chain recombines TRBV7-8 with TRBJ2-7, with D uncertain. Germline CDR1 reads SGHVS; CDR2 reads FQNEAQ. The CDR3 totals 14 residues. With 5 bases removed from V and 1 base from J, the gap between germline ends came to 12 bases. The CDR3 sequence is CASSRREESYEQYF. CDR3 in DNA: TGTGCCAGCAGCCGGCGTGAGGAGTCCTACGAGCAGTACTTC.